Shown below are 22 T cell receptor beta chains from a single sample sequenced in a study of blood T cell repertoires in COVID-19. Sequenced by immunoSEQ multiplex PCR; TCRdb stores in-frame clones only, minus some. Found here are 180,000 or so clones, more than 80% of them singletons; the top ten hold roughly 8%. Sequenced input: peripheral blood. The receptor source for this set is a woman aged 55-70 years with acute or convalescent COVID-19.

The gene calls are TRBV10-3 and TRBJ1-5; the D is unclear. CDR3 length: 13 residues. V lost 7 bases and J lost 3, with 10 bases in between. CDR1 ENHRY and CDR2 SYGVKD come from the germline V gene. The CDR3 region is CAITPGSNQPQHF. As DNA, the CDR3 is TGTGCCATCACTCCAGGCTCCAATCAGCCCCAGCATTTT.

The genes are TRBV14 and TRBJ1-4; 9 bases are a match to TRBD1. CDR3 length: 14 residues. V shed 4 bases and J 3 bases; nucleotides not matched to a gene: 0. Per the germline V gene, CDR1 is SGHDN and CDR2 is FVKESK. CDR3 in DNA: TGTGCCAGCAGCCGGACAGGGGCTAATGAAAAACTGTTTTTT. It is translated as CASSRTGANEKLFF.

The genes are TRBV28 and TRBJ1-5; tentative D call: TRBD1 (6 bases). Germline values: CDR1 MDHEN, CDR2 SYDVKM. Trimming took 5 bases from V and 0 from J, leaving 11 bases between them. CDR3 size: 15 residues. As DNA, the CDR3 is TGTGCCAGCAGTCAGAACAGGGTTAGCAATCAGCCCCAGCATTTT. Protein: CASSQNRVSNQPQHF.

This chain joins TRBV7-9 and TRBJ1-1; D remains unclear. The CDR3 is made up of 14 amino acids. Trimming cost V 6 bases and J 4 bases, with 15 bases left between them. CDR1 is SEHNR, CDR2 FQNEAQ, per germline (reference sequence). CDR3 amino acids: CASSRTMGGTEAFF. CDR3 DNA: TGTGCCAGCAGTAGGACGATGGGAGGCACTGAAGCTTTCTTT.

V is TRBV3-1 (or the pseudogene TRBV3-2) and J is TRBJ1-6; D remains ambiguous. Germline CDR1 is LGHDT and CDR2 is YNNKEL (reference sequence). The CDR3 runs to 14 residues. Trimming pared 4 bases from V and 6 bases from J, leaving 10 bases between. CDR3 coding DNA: TGTGCCAGCAGCCTCGGACGGGGTAATTCACCCCTCCACTTT. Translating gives CASSLGRGNSPLHF.

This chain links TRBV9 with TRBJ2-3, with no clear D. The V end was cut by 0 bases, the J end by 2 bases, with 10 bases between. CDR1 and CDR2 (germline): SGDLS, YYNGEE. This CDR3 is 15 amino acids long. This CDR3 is CASSVDGYLTDTQYF. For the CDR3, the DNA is TGTGCCAGCAGCGTAGACGGTTACCTCACAGATACGCAGTATTTT.

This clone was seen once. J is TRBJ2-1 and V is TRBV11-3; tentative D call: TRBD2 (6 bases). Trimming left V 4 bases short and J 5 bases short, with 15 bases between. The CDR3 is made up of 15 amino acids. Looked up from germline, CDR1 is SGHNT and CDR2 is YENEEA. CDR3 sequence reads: CASSWRDSPHNEQFF. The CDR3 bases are TGTGCCAGCAGCTGGCGGGATTCTCCTCACAATGAGCAGTTCTTC.

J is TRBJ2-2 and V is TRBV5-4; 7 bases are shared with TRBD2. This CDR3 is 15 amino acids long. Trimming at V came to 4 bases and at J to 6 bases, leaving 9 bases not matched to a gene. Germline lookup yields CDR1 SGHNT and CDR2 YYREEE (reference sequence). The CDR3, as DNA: TGTGCCAGCAGCGCGGGGAGGGGCGGACCCGGGGAGCTGTTTTTT. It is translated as CASSAGRGGPGELFF.

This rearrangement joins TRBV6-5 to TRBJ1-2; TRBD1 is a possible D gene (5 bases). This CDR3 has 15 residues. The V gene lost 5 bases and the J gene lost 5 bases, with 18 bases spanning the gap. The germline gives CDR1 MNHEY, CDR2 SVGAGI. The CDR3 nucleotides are TGTGCCAGCAGTAACCGACAGACACAACTGTATGGCTACACCTTC. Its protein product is CASSNRQTQLYGYTF.

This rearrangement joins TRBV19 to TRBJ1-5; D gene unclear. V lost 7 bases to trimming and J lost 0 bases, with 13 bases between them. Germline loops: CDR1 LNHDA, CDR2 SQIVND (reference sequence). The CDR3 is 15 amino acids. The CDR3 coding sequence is TGTGCCAGTACTCTTTTACTTGGTAGCAATCAGCCCCAGCATTTT. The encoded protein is CASTLLLGSNQPQHF.

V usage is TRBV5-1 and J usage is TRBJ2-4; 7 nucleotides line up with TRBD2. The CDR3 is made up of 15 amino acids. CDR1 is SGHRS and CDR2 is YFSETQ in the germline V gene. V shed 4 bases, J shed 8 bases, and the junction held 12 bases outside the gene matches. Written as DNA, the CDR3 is TGCGCCAGCAGCGTTAGCGGGCCCCCCCTAGACATTCAGTACTTC. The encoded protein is CASSVSGPPLDIQYF.

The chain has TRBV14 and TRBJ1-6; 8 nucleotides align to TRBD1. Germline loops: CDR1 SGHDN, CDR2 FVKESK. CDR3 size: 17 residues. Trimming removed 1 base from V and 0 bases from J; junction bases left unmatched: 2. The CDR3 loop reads CASSQVGQGSYNSPLHF. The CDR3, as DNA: TGTGCCAGCAGCCAAGTAGGACAGGGCTCCTATAATTCACCCCTCCACTTT. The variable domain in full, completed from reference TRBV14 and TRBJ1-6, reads EAGVTQFPSHSVIEKGQTVTLRCDPISGHDNLYWYRRVMGKEIKFLLHFVKESKQDESGMPNNRFLAERTGGTYSTLKVQPAELEDSGVYFCASSQVGQGSYNSPLHFGNGTRLTVT.

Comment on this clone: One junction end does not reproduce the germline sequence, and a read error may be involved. The CDR3 sequence is CASSLGASSGLTGELFF. In DNA form, the CDR3 reads TGTGCTAGCAGCTTAGGGGCGTCTAGCGGCCTCACCGGGGAGCTGTTTTTT. This chain connects TRBV7-7 to TRBJ2-2; TRBD2 matches at 7 bases. This CDR3 comprises 17 residues. Germline values: CDR1 SSHAT, CDR2 FNYEAQ (reference sequence).

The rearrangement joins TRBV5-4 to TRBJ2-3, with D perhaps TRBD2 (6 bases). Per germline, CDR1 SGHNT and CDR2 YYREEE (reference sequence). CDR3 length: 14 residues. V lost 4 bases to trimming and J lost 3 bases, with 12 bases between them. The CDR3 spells CASSPEGRTDTQYF. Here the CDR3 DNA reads TGTGCCAGCAGCCCGGAGGGCCGAACAGATACGCAGTATTTT.

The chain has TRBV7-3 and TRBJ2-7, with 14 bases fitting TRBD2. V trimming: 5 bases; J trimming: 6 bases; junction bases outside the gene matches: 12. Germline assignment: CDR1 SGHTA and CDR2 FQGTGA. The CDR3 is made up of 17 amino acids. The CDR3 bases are TGTGCCAGCAGCCTGGGACTAGCGGGAGCCTGTTTCGGCGAGCAGTACGTC. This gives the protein CASSLGLAGACFGEQYV.

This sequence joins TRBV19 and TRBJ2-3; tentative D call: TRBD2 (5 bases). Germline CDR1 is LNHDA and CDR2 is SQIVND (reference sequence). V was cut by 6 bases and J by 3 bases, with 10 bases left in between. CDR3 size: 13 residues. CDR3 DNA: TGTGCCAGTAGGGGAGAACTTACAGATACGCAGTATTTT. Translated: CASRGELTDTQYF.

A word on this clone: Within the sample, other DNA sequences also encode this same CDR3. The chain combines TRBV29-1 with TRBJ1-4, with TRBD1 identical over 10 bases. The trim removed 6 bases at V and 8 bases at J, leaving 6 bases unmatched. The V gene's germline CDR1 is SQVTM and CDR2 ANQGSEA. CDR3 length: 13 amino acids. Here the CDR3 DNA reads TGCAGCGTGGGGGGACAGGGGACGGAAAAACTGTTTTTT. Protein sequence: CSVGGQGTEKLFF.

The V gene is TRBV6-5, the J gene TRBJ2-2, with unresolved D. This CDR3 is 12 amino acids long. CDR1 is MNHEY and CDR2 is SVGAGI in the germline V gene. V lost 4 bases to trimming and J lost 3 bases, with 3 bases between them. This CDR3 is CASSSYTGELFF. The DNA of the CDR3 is TGTGCCAGCAGTTCATACACCGGGGAGCTGTTTTTT.

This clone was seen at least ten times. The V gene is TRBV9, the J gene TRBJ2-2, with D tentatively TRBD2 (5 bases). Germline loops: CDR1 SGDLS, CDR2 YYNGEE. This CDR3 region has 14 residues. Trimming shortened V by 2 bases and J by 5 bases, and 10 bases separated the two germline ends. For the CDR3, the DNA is TGTGCCAGCAGCGTGGAGGCTTGGACCGGGGAGCTGTTTTTT. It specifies CASSVEAWTGELFF.

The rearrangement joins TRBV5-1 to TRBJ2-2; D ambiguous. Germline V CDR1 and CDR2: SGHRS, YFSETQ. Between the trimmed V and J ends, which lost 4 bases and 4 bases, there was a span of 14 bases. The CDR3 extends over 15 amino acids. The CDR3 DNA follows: TGCGCCAGCAGCACCAAGCCATCAGGCACCGGGGAGCTGTTTTTT. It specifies CASSTKPSGTGELFF.

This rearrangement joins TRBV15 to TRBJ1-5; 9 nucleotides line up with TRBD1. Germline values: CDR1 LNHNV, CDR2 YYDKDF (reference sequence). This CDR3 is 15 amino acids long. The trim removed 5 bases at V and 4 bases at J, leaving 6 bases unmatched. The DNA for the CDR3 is TGTGCCACCAGCTTCCCGGGACAGGGAAATCAGCCCCAGCATTTT. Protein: CATSFPGQGNQPQHF.

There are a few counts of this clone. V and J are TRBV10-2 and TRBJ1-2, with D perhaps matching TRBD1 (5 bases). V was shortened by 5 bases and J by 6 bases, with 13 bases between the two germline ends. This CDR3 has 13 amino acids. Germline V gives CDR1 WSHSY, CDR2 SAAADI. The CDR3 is CASSPGKADGYTF. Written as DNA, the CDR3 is TGCGCCAGCAGTCCAGGGAAGGCTGATGGCTACACCTTC.